This is a list of T cell receptor beta chains from one sample in a study of cytomegalovirus exposure and HLA in healthy donors. The repertoire was sequenced with immunoSEQ multiplex PCR; TCRdb's copy has only in-frame clones and lacks some. There are around 240,000 clones in the sample; about 90% occur only once, and roughly 0.4% lies in the top ten. Sequences were obtained from PBMCs. These receptors all come from a woman aged 18-29 years in good health and CMV-seronegative. The CDR3 runs from the conserved cysteine through the conserved F or W. D genes are given only for firm matches. Some rows mark clone size as missing; the rest say once, few, many or name a class of expanded clone.

j_gene	v_gene	d_gene	abundance	len	CDR3aa	CDR3nt
TRBJ1-3	TRBV18	.	.	14	CASSPQRSGNTIYF	TGTGCCAGCTCACCCCAGCGCTCTGGAAACACCATATATTTT
TRBJ2-2	TRBV5-6	.	.	15	CASSLSLRYTGELFF	TGTGCCAGCAGCTTGTCGTTACGGTACACCGGGGAGCTGTTTTTT
TRBJ2-1	TRBV28	.	.	15	CASSSPSGGYGEQFF	TGTGCCAGCAGTTCCCCGTCCGGGGGATATGGTGAGCAGTTCTTC
TRBJ2-5	TRBV7-3	TRBD2	.	15	CASSLNSGVQETQYF	TGTGCCAGCAGCTTAAACAGCGGGGTCCAAGAGACCCAGTACTTC
TRBJ1-1	TRBV6-5	.	.	15	CASSYHSLMNTEAFF	TGTGCCAGCAGTTACCACAGCCTCATGAACACTGAAGCTTTCTTT
TRBJ2-7	TRBV9	TRBD1	.	15	CASSVAGQGHYEQYF	TGTGCCAGCAGCGTAGCGGGACAGGGCCACTACGAGCAGTACTTC
TRBJ1-1	TRBV29-1	.	.	17	CSVEDRGGAGPVTEAFF	TGCAGCGTTGAAGATCGTGGGGGGGCAGGGCCCGTCACTGAAGCTTTCTTT
TRBJ1-5	TRBV5-5	.	.	15	CASSVKGVGNQPQHF	TGTGCCAGCAGCGTTAAGGGGGTAGGGAATCAGCCCCAGCATTTT
TRBJ2-2	TRBV12-5	TRBD1	.	16	CASGPWTGERPGELFF	TGTGCTAGTGGCCCCTGGACAGGGGAAAGGCCCGGGGAGCTGTTTTTT
TRBJ2-7	TRBV5-1	TRBD2	.	15	CASSLPSGGVDEQYF	TGCGCCAGCAGCTTGCCTTCGGGGGGAGTCGACGAGCAGTACTTC
TRBJ1-3	TRBV19	.	.	13	CASSSLSGNTIYF	TGTGCCAGTAGTTCACTCTCTGGAAACACCATATATTTT
TRBJ1-2	TRBV28	.	few	15	CASSSGALGPFGYTF	TGTGCCAGCAGCAGTGGGGCTCTTGGGCCTTTTGGCTACACCTTC
TRBJ2-3	TRBV5-5	TRBD2	.	16	CASSYAGLVSTDTQYF	TGTGCCAGCAGCTATGCGGGACTAGTTAGCACAGATACGCAGTATTTT
TRBJ2-2	TRBV7-6	.	.	14	CASSLQGNTGELFF	TGTGCCAGCAGCCTACAGGGGAACACCGGGGAGCTGTTTTTT
TRBJ1-2	TRBV28	.	.	13	CASSPGGRYGYTF	TGTGCCAGCAGTCCCGGGGGACGCTATGGCTACACCTTC
TRBJ2-2	TRBV2	.	.	15	CASSIARGTTGELFF	TGTGCCAGCAGTATAGCACGGGGGACCACCGGGGAGCTGTTTTTT
TRBJ2-7	TRBV9	TRBD2	.	14	CASSVASGGYEQYF	TGTGCCAGCAGCGTAGCTAGCGGGGGCTACGAGCAGTACTTC
TRBJ2-5	TRBV2	TRBD2	.	17	CASSEAGTSSKLETQYF	TGTGCCAGCAGTGAAGCAGGGACTAGCAGCAAGTTAGAGACCCAGTACTTC
TRBJ1-5	TRBV19	TRBD1	once	13	CASSLGTGQPQHF	TGTGCCAGTAGTCTAGGGACAGGTCAGCCCCAGCATTTT
TRBJ2-6	TRBV6-1	.	.	14	CATGEVTGANVLTF	TGTGCCACTGGAGAGGTTACTGGGGCCAACGTCCTGACTTTC
TRBJ2-1	TRBV6-5	TRBD1	.	15	CASSSTGGAYNEQFF	TGTGCCAGCAGTTCCACAGGGGGTGCCTACAATGAGCAGTTCTTC
TRBJ2-5	TRBV5-6	.	once	18	CASSFLETGRPRQETQYF	TGTGCCAGCAGCTTCCTAGAAACAGGGAGACCTAGGCAAGAGACCCAGTACTTC
TRBJ1-6	TRBV5-4	TRBD1	once	16	CASSLDGTGGASPLHF	TGTGCCAGCAGCTTGGATGGGACAGGGGGCGCTTCACCCCTCCACTTT
TRBJ1-5	TRBV28	TRBD1	.	16	CASSASSIRGRQPQHF	TGTGCCAGCAGTGCGTCATCTATCAGGGGGCGACAGCCCCAGCATTTT
TRBJ1-6	TRBV5-1	.	.	16	CASSLRPDRTNSPLHF	TGCGCCAGCAGCCTCCGGCCAGACAGGACCAATTCACCCCTCCACTTT
TRBJ1-1	TRBV15	.	.	15	CATSRDFSANTEAFF	TGTGCCACCAGCAGAGATTTCAGTGCGAACACTGAAGCTTTCTTT
TRBJ2-7	TRBV2	TRBD2	.	13	CASSGTSDYEQYF	TGTGCCAGCAGTGGGACTAGCGACTACGAGCAGTACTTC
TRBJ1-4	TRBV5-1	.	.	18	CASSFFAQGPAKEEKLFF	TGCGCCAGCAGCTTTTTCGCGCAGGGGCCCGCTAAAGAAGAAAAACTGTTTTTT
TRBJ2-5	TRBV5-8	TRBD2	.	15	CASSFRTSGDETQYF	TGTGCCAGCAGCTTCAGGACTAGCGGGGATGAGACCCAGTACTTC
TRBJ2-5	TRBV2	.	.	13	CASIEAGLETQYF	TGTGCCAGCATTGAGGCTGGGCTGGAGACCCAGTACTTC
TRBJ1-5	TRBV19	.	.	15	CASSVDRDTNQPQHF	TGTGCCAGTAGTGTCGACCGGGACACAAATCAGCCCCAGCATTTT
TRBJ2-2	TRBV11-2	TRBD2	once	15	CASSYSGAATGELFF	TGTGCCAGCAGCTATAGCGGGGCAGCCACCGGGGAGCTGTTTTTT
TRBJ2-5	TRBV4-3	TRBD1	.	15	CASSQVRTGPETQYF	TGCGCCAGCAGCCAAGTTCGGACAGGGCCAGAGACCCAGTACTTC
TRBJ1-3	TRBV7-7	.	.	13	CASSSGHGNTIYF	TGTGCTAGCAGCTCTGGCCATGGAAACACCATATATTTT
TRBJ2-2	TRBV7-9	.	.	17	CASSSGQMNSNTGELFF	TGTGCCAGCAGCTCCGGACAGATGAACTCGAACACCGGGGAGCTGTTTTTT
TRBJ1-2	TRBV7-8	.	.	14	CASRPSRSLYGYTF	TGTGCCAGCAGGCCGTCACGGAGTCTCTATGGCTACACCTTC
TRBJ2-7	TRBV4-1	TRBD1	.	15	CASSQGRTGDYEQYF	TGCGCCAGCAGCCAAGGTAGGACAGGGGACTACGAGCAGTACTTC
TRBJ2-3	TRBV7-8	.	.	12	CASSFYEDTQYF	TGTGCCAGCAGCTTCTACGAAGATACGCAGTATTTT
TRBJ2-2	TRBV7-3	.	.	14	CASSLGGNTGELFF	TGTGCCAGCAGCTTAGGAGGGAACACCGGGGAGCTGTTTTTT
TRBJ2-3	TRBV5-1	TRBD2	.	17	CASSLPLAGGTTDTQYF	TGCGCCAGCAGCTTACCACTAGCGGGGGGCACAACAGATACGCAGTATTTT
TRBJ2-1	TRBV10-1	TRBD2	.	17	CASSEDTSGGPYNEQFF	TGCGCCAGCAGTGAGGACACTAGCGGGGGCCCCTACAATGAGCAGTTCTTC
TRBJ1-4	TRBV5-6	.	.	14	CASSVRHLNEKLFF	TGTGCCAGCAGCGTAAGACACCTTAATGAAAAACTGTTTTTT